This T cell receptor (beta chain) appears in the sequencing data of a study of blood T cell repertoires in COVID-19. Study background: The United States, Italy and Spain were the sources of the acute and convalescent COVID-19 samples. PBMCs, B-cell-depleted T cells, or T cells provided the cDNA or gDNA that made up the material.

In germline, CDR1 is SGHTA, CDR2 FQGNSA. The CDR3 loop spans 18 amino acids. After removal of 6 bases from V and 2 bases from J, the junction contained 14 bases not matched to a gene. As originally analysed: Nucleated cell number was recorded as an estimate derived from reference gene primer amplification. TCRdb's table, derived via immunoSEQ multiplex PCR, lists solely in-frame clones and lacks some. V, J and clone size derive from that table, while D and trimming were established from the DNA sequence. Seen here are roughly 56,000 clones, about 90% observed once, and the top ten hold roughly 14%. The chain uses TRBV7-2 and TRBJ2-7, with 12 bases fitting TRBD1. The material sequenced was peripheral blood. This clonotype was sampled from a human donor in a cohort sampled during active COVID-19. This CDR3 is CASRSIHWDRGRAYEQYF. DNA of the CDR3: TGTGCCAGCAGATCTATTCATTGGGACAGGGGGCGGGCCTACGAGCAGTACTTC.